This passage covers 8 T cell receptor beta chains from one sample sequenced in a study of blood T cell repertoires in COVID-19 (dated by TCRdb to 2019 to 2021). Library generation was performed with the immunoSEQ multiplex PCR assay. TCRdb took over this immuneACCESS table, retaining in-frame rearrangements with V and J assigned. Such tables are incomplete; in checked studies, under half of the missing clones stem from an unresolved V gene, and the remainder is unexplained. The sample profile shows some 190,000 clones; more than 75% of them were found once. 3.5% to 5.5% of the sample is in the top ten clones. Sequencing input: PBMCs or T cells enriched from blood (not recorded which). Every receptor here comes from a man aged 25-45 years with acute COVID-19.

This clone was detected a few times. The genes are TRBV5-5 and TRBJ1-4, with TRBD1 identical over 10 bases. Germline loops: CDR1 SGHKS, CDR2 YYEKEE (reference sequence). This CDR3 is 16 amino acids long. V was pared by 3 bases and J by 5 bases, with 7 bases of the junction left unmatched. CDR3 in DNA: TGTGCCAGCAGCTCGGGACAGGGGCCTTTCAATGAAAAACTGTTTTTT. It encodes CASSSGQGPFNEKLFF.

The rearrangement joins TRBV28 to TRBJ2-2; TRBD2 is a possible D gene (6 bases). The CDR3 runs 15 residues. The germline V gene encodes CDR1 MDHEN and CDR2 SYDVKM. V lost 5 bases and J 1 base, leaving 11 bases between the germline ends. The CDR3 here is CASSQAGGNTGELFF. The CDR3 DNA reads TGTGCCAGCAGTCAAGCGGGCGGGAACACCGGGGAGCTGTTTTTT.

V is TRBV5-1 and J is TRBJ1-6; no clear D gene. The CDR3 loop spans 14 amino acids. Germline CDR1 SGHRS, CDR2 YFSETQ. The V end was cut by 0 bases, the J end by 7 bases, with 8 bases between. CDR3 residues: CASSLGSGNSPLHF. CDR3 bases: TGCGCCAGCAGCTTGGGCAGCGGAAATTCACCCCTCCACTTT.

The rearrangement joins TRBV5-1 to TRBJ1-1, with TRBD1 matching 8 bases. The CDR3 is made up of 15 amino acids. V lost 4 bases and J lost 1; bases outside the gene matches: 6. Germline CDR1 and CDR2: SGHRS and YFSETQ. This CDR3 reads CASSLQGARNTEAFF. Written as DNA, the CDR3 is TGCGCCAGCAGCCTTCAGGGGGCGAGGAACACTGAAGCTTTCTTT.

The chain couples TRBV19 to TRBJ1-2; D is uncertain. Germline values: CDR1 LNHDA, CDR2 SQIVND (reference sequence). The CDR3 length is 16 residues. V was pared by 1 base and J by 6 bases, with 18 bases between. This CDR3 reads CASSIGFGLQSDGYTF. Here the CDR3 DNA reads TGTGCCAGTAGTATAGGTTTTGGGCTCCAAAGTGATGGCTACACCTTC.

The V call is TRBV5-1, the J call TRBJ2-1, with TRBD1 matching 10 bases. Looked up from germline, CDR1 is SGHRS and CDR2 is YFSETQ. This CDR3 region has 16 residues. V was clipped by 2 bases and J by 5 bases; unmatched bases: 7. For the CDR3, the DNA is TGCGCCAGCAGCTTATCCGTGGGACAGGGGAACAATGAGCAGTTCTTC. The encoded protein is CASSLSVGQGNNEQFF. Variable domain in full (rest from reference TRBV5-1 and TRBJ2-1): KAGVTQTPRYLIKTRGQQVTLSCSPISGHRSVSWYQQTPGQGLQFLFEYFSETQRNKGNFPGRFSGRQFSNSRSEMNVSTLELGDSALYLCASSLSVGQGNNEQFFGPGTRLTVL.

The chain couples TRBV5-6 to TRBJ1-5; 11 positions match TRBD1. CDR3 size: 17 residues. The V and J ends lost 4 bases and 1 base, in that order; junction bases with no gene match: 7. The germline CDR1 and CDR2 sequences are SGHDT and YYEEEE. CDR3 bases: TGTGCCAGCAGCCACAGGACAGGGGGCTCAAGCAATCAGCCCCAGCATTTT. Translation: CASSHRTGGSSNQPQHF.

The DNA of the CDR3 is TGTGCCAGCAGTTTGACAGCTGGGGCCAACGTCCTGACTTTC. This codes for CASSLTAGANVLTF. The rearrangement uses TRBV27 and TRBJ2-6; perhaps TRBD1 as D (5 bases). This CDR3 region has 14 residues. Germline CDR1 is MNHEY and CDR2 is SMNVEV (reference sequence). V shed 3 bases and J shed 2 bases, with 5 bases lying between them.